This T cell receptor (beta chain) is from a study of T cells in Graves' hyperthyroidism and ophthalmopathy. This clonotype was picked up many times. Its matching antigen is unknown. Newly diagnosed hyperthyroidism patients aged 18 to 65 years had disease lasting under 2 months. Source material for PBMCs was more than 7.5 ml fresh peripheral blood. It was RNA transcripts that yielded the amplified TCR beta CDR3 regions. In the first-round RT-PCR of the TCR CDR3, the HTBI primer set was used. TCRdb passed the multiplex PCR reads through MiXCR, listing each CDR3 protein once. The sample has about 100,000 distinct CDR3 sequences, about 15% seen once; the top ten hold around 44%. Regarding the study as a whole: A model using 13 V-J features told ophthalmopathy apart from stable hyperthyroidism.

Germline CDR1 and CDR2: SNHLY and FYNNEI. The CDR3 length is 13 residues. Deletions cut 6 bases from V and 3 bases from J, with 11 bases between. The chain is built from TRBV2 and TRBJ1-1; tentatively, D is TRBD1 (5 bases). This sequence was found in a woman between 50 and 59 years old with Graves' hyperthyroidism. Material for sequencing was blood. CDR3 sequence (DNA): TGTGCCAGCAGCGACAGATGGGACACTGAAGCTTTCTTT. It codes for CASSDRWDTEAFF.